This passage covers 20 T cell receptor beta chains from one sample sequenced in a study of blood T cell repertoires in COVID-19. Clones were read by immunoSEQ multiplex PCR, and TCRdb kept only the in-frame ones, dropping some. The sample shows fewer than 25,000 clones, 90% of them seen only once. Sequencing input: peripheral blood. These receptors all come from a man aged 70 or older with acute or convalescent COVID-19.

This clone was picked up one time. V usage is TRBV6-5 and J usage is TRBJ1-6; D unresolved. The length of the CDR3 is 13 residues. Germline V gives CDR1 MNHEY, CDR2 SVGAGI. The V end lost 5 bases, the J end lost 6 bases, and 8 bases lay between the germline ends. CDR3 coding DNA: TGTGCCAGCAGTACAGACCCTAATTCACCCCTCCACTTT. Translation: CASSTDPNSPLHF.

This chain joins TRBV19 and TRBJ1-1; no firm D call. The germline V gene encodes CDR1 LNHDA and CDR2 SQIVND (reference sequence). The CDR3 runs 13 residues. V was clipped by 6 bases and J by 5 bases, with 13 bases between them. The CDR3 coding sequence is TGTGCCAGTAGGGCACCCACGAGGACTGAAGCTTTCTTT. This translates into CASRAPTRTEAFF.

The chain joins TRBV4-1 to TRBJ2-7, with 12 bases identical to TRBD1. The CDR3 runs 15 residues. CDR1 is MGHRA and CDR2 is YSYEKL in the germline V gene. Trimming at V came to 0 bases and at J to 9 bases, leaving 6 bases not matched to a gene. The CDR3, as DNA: TGCGCCAGCAGCCAAGAGTGGGACAGGGGGCCGAGGCAGTACTTC. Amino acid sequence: CASSQEWDRGPRQYF.

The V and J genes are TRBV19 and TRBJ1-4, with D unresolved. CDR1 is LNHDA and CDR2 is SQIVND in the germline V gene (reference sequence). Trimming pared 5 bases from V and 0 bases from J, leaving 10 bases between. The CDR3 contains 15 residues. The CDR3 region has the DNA TGTGCCAGTAGTCCGCAGGCTGCAACTAATGAAAAACTGTTTTTT. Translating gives CASSPQAATNEKLFF.

CDR3 protein: CASSQDWDRAGNTIYF. In nucleotides, the CDR3 is TGTGCCAGCAGCCAAGATTGGGACAGGGCTGGAAACACCATATATTTT. This chain connects TRBV3-1 (or the pseudogene TRBV3-2) to TRBJ1-3, with 9 positions matching TRBD1. The germline V gene encodes CDR1 LGHDT and CDR2 YNNKEL (reference sequence). This CDR3 has 16 amino acids. V dropped 0 bases and J dropped 2; count of bases not matched to a gene: 2.

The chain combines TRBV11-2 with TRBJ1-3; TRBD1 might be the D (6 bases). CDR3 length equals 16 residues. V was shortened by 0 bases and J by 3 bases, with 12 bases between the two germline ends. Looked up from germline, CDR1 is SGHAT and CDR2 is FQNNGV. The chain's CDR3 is CASSLDPTGFGNTIYF. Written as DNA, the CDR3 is TGTGCCAGCAGCTTAGACCCTACAGGGTTTGGAAACACCATATATTTT.

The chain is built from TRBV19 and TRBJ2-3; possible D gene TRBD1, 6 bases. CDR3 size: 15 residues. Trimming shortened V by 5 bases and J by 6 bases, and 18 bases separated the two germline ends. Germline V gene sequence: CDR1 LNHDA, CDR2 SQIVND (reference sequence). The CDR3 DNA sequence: TGTGCCAGTAGTCCGCGACAGGCACGCTGGGATACGCAGTATTTT. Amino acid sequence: CASSPRQARWDTQYF. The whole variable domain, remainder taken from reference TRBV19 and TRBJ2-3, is DGGITQSPKYLFRKEGQNVTLSCEQNLNHDAMYWYRQDPGQGLRLIYYSQIVNDFQKGDIAEGYSVSREKKESFPLTVTSAQKNPTAFYLCASSPRQARWDTQYFGPGTRLTVL.

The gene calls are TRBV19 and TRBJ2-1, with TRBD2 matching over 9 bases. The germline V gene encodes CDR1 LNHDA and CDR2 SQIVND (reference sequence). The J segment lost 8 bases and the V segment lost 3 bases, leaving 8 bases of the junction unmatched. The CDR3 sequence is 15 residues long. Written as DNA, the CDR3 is TGTGCCAGTAGTATGTTAGCGGGAGTGGTCGATGAGCAGTTCTTC. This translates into CASSMLAGVVDEQFF.

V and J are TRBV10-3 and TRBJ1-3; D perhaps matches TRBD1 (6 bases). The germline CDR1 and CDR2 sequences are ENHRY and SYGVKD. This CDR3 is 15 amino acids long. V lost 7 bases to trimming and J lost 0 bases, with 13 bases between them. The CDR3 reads CAIKNSTGSGNTIYF. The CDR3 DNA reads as TGTGCCATCAAGAACTCGACAGGCTCTGGAAACACCATATATTTT.

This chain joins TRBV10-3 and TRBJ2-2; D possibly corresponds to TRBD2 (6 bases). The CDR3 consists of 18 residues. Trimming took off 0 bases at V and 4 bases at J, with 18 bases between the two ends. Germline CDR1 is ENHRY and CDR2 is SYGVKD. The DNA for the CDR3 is TGTGCCATCAGTGAGTCGAATCTAGCGAGGAGCCCCACCGGGGAGCTGTTTTTT. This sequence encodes CAISESNLARSPTGELFF.

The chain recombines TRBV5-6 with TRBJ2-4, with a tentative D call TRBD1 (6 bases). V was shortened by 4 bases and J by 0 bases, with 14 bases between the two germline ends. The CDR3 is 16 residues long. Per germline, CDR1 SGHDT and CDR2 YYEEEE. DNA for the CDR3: TGTGCCAGCAGCCCCGGACAGAGACTAGCCAAAAACATTCAGTACTTC. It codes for CASSPGQRLAKNIQYF.

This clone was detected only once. The chain's CDR3 is CASSQPGTGPYGYTF. In DNA form, the CDR3 reads TGTGCCAGCAGCCAGCCCGGGACAGGCCCCTACGGCTACACCTTC. The chain combines TRBV3-1 (or the pseudogene TRBV3-2) with TRBJ1-2, with 8 bases identical to TRBD1. This CDR3 has 15 residues. Germline V lookup: CDR1 LGHDT, CDR2 YNNKEL (reference sequence). Trimming removed 3 bases from V and 8 bases from J; junction bases left unmatched: 11.

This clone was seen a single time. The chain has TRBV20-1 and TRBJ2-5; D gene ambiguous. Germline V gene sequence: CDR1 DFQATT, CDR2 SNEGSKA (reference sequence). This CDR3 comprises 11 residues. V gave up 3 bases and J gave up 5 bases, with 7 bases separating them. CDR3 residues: CSARTEETQYF. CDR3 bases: TGCAGTGCTAGGACGGAGGAGACCCAGTACTTC.

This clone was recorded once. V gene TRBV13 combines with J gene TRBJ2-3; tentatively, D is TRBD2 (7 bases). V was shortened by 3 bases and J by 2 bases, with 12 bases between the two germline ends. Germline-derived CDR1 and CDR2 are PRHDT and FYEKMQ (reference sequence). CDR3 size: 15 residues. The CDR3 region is CASSLGGAPTDTQYF. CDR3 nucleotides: TGTGCCAGCAGCTTGGGGGGGGCCCCCACAGATACGCAGTATTTT.

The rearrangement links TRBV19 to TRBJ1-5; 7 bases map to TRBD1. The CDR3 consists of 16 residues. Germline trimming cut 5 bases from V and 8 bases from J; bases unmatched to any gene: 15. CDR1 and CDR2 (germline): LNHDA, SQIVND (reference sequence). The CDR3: CASSFDRVAFSEPQHF. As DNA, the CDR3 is TGTGCCAGTAGTTTCGACAGGGTTGCCTTCTCGGAGCCCCAGCATTTT.

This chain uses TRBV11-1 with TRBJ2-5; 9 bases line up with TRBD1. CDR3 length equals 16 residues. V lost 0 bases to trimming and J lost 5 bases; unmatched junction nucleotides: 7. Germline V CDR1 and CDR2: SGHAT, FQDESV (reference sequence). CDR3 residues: CASSLARDRVGETQYF. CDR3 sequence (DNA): TGTGCCAGCAGCTTAGCGAGGGACAGGGTGGGGGAGACCCAGTACTTC.

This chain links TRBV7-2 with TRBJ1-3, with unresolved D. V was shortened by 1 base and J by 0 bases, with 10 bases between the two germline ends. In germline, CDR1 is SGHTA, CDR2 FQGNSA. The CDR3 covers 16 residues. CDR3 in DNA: TGTGCCAGCAGCTTAGGGCCCATCCACTCTGGAAACACCATATATTTT. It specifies CASSLGPIHSGNTIYF.

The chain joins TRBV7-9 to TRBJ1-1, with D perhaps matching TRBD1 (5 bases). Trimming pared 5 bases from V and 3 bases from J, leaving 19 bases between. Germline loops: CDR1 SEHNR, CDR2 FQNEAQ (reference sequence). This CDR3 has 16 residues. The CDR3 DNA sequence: TGTGCCAGCAGCCTACTAGCGGGTGGGGGGGACACTGAAGCTTTCTTT. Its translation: CASSLLAGGGDTEAFF. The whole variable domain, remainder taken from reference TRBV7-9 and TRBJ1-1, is DTGVSQNPRHKITKRGQNVTFRCDPISEHNRLYWYRQTLGQGPEFLTYFQNEAQLEKSRLLSDRFSAERPKGSFSTLEIQRTEQGDSAMYLCASSLLAGGGDTEAFFGQGTRLTVV.

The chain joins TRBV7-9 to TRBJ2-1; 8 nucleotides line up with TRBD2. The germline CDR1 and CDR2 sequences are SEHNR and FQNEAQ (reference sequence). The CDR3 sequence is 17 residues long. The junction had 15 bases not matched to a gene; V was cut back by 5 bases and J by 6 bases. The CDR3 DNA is TGTGCCAGCAGCCTACAGAGGGCGGGAGGTTTGTTCAATGAGCAGTTCTTC. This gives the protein CASSLQRAGGLFNEQFF.

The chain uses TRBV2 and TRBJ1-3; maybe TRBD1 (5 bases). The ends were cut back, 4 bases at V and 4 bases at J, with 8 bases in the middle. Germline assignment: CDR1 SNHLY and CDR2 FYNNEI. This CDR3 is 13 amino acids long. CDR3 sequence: CASSVRQGNTIYF. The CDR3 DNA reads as TGTGCCAGCAGTGTACGACAGGGAAACACCATATATTTT.